Following are 18 T cell receptor beta chains from one sample sequenced in a study of cytomegalovirus exposure and HLA in healthy donors. PCR involved 60 Vbeta and 13 Jbeta primers. TCRdb's copy holds only in-frame clones and misses some; the assay was immunoSEQ multiplex PCR. In the table there are roughly 300,000 clones, 70% to 90% of which are singletons. Sequencing input: PBMCs. All receptors come from a middle-aged man in good health and CMV-seropositive.

This clone appeared once. The chain joins TRBV5-4 to TRBJ2-3; D not resolved. Trimming left V 0 bases short and J 0 bases short, with 8 bases between. The CDR3 is 15 amino acids. Germline assignment: CDR1 SGHNT and CDR2 YYREEE (reference sequence). The CDR3 DNA follows: TGTGCCAGCAGCTTGGGTGGCAGAAGCACAGATACGCAGTATTTT. As protein: CASSLGGRSTDTQYF.

V and J are TRBV28 and TRBJ2-7; TRBD1 might be the D (7 bases). The V gene lost 6 bases and the J gene lost 4 bases, with 13 bases spanning the gap. Germline values: CDR1 MDHEN, CDR2 SYDVKM. There are 13 residues in the CDR3. The CDR3 region has the DNA TGTGCCAGCAGGGCGGGACAGTTATACGAGCAGTACTTC. As protein: CASRAGQLYEQYF.

The chain joins TRBV6-5 to TRBJ2-4, with D maybe TRBD2 (5 bases). Trimming removed 6 bases from V and 0 bases from J, with 12 bases in between. There are 15 residues in the CDR3. Germline CDR1 is MNHEY and CDR2 is SVGAGI. The CDR3 spells CASSPMEVAKNIQYF. In DNA, the CDR3 is TGTGCCAGCAGCCCCATGGAGGTAGCCAAAAACATTCAGTACTTC.

The rearrangement uses TRBV28 and TRBJ1-5; D possibly corresponds to TRBD1 (5 bases). The CDR3 is made up of 15 amino acids. Germline V CDR1 and CDR2: MDHEN, SYDVKM. Trimming shortened V by 3 bases and J by 6 bases, and 15 bases separated the two germline ends. The DNA for the CDR3 is TGTGCCAGCAGTTTCGCAGGGTCGGTTTCTCAGCCCCAGCATTTT. Its protein is CASSFAGSVSQPQHF.

The sample holds one count of this clone. The J gene is TRBJ2-2, the V gene TRBV7-8, with unresolved D. Trimming removed 5 bases at V and 2 bases at J, with 15 bases between. The CDR3 contains 16 residues. The germline gives CDR1 SGHVS, CDR2 FQNEAQ. CDR3 in amino acids: CASSPTGGLNTGELFF. CDR3 DNA: TGTGCCAGCAGCCCTACCGGCGGTTTAAACACCGGGGAGCTGTTTTTT.

The chain couples TRBV27 to TRBJ1-2; 9 bases match TRBD1. The V segment lost 5 bases and the J segment 6 bases; nucleotides outside the gene matches: 10. This CDR3 spans 15 amino acids. The V gene's germline CDR1 is MNHEY and CDR2 SMNVEV (reference sequence). The CDR3 DNA is TGTGCCAGCAGTCCTTTGACCGGGACAGGGCATGGCTACACCTTC. It codes for CASSPLTGTGHGYTF.

This clone showed up just once. The chain uses TRBV4-1 and TRBJ2-5; 9 nucleotides line up with TRBD1. In germline, CDR1 is MGHRA, CDR2 YSYEKL. After removal of 2 bases from V and 0 bases from J, the junction contained 4 bases not matched to a gene. This CDR3 contains 16 residues. The CDR3 bases are TGCGCCAGCAGCCAACCCGGGACAGGGCACCAAGAGACCCAGTACTTC. The encoded protein is CASSQPGTGHQETQYF.

V is TRBV2 and J is TRBJ1-4, with TRBD1 identical over 7 bases. With 6 bases clipped from V and 5 bases from J, the junction kept 6 bases outside the gene matches. The CDR3 spans 14 residues. Germline CDR1 reads SNHLY; CDR2 reads FYNNEI. DNA of the CDR3: TGTGCCAGCAGCGGACAGGCTGGGAATGAAAAACTGTTTTTT. Its translation: CASSGQAGNEKLFF. The entire variable domain, with the rest obtained from reference TRBV2 and TRBJ1-4, is as follows: EPEVTQTPSHQVTQMGQEVILRCVPISNHLYFYWYRQILGQKVEFLVSFYNNEISEKSEIFDDQFSVERPDGSNFTLKIRSTKLEDSAMYFCASSGQAGNEKLFFGSGTQLSVL.

V gene TRBV4-2 combines with J gene TRBJ2-5; tentative D call: TRBD1 (6 bases). CDR3 length: 11 amino acids. Germline V gives CDR1 LGHNA, CDR2 YNFKEQ. Trimming cost V 6 bases and J 5 bases, with 7 bases left between them. The CDR3 nucleotides read TGTGCCAGCAGTACAGGGGAGACCCAGTACTTC. Translated: CASSTGETQYF.

The chain carries TRBV28 and TRBJ2-5; TRBD2 matches 7 bases. V dropped 4 bases and J dropped 4; count of bases not matched to a gene: 0. CDR1 and CDR2 (germline): MDHEN, SYDVKM. There are 12 residues in the CDR3. CDR3 sequence (DNA): TGTGCCAGCAGTTGGGGGGGAGAGACCCAGTACTTC. Its translation is CASSWGGETQYF.

J is TRBJ1-1 and V is TRBV14; D unresolved. The CDR3 extends over 15 amino acids. The germline gives CDR1 SGHDN, CDR2 FVKESK. V gave up 0 bases and J gave up 0 bases, with 8 bases separating them. Here the CDR3 reads CASSQELLMNTEAFF. CDR3 nucleotides: TGTGCCAGCAGCCAAGAGCTACTCATGAACACTGAAGCTTTCTTT.

This chain uses TRBV5-5 with TRBJ2-7; the D gene is possibly TRBD2 (5 bases). Germline V gene sequence: CDR1 SGHKS, CDR2 YYEKEE (reference sequence). V gave up 0 bases and J gave up 6 bases, with 19 bases separating them. The CDR3 is 16 residues long. In nucleotides, the CDR3 is TGTGCCAGCAGCTTGGGAGTGGACTTGAGACCTTCCGAGCAGTACTTC. It codes for CASSLGVDLRPSEQYF.

This chain joins TRBV10-3 and TRBJ2-3, with TRBD1 identical over 8 bases. Germline V gene data show CDR1 as ENHRY and CDR2 as SYGVKD. Unmatched junction bases numbered 9, after V lost 4 bases and J lost 0 bases. The CDR3 runs 17 residues. As DNA, the CDR3 is TGTGCCATCAGTGTAGGGCAGTGGACAGGGAGCACAGATACGCAGTATTTT. This translates into CAISVGQWTGSTDTQYF.

Details on this clone: At the DNA level, this CDR3 is encoded by other sequences in the same sample as well. The genes are TRBV7-3 and TRBJ2-3; perhaps TRBD2 as D (6 bases). V was clipped by 2 bases and J by 4 bases, with 10 bases between them. This CDR3 spans 14 amino acids. Germline CDR1 SGHTA, CDR2 FQGTGA. Written as DNA, the CDR3 is TGTGCCAGCAGCTTAGGGGGGAGGTCAGATACGCAGTATTTT. Translated: CASSLGGRSDTQYF. Looking up the rest from reference TRBV7-3 and TRBJ2-3 gives the full variable domain: GAGVSQTPSNKVTEKGKYVELRCDPISGHTALYWYRQSLGQGPEFLIYFQGTGAADDSGLPNDRFFAVRPEGSVSTLKIQRTERGDSAVYLCASSLGGRSDTQYFGPGTRLTVL.

This sequence joins TRBV6-5 and TRBJ2-3; D perhaps matches TRBD2 (5 bases). V was clipped by 8 bases and J by 4 bases, with 10 bases between them. This CDR3 has 12 residues. Germline lookup yields CDR1 MNHEY and CDR2 SVGAGI. CDR3 sequence: CASLGVPDTQYF. For the CDR3, the DNA is TGTGCCAGCCTCGGGGTCCCAGATACGCAGTATTTT.

V gene TRBV9 combines with J gene TRBJ2-2, with 10 bases aligning to TRBD2. The CDR3 extends over 16 amino acids. CDR1 and CDR2 (germline): SGDLS, YYNGEE. Trimming cost V 3 bases and J 0 bases; bases outside gene matches: 2. The CDR3 protein is CASSATSGSNTGELFF. The CDR3 DNA is TGTGCCAGCAGCGCGACTAGCGGGTCGAACACCGGGGAGCTGTTTTTT.

The rearrangement links TRBV5-1 to TRBJ2-5; the match to TRBD2 covers 9 bases. CDR1 is SGHRS and CDR2 is YFSETQ in the germline V gene. The CDR3 is made up of 14 amino acids. J lost 5 bases, V lost 4 bases, and 6 bases had no gene match. CDR3 DNA: TGCGCCAGCAGCCCGGGACTAGCCTGGGAGACCCAGTACTTC. Its translation is CASSPGLAWETQYF. The full variable domain, completed using reference TRBV5-1 and TRBJ2-5, is KAGVTQTPRYLIKTRGQQVTLSCSPISGHRSVSWYQQTPGQGLQFLFEYFSETQRNKGNFPGRFSGRQFSNSRSEMNVSTLELGDSALYLCASSPGLAWETQYFGPGTRLLVL.

Only a few counts were recorded for this clone. Other DNA sequences in the sample encode the same CDR3. The chain combines TRBV5-1 with TRBJ1-2; tentative D call: TRBD1 (6 bases). The germline CDR1 and CDR2 sequences are SGHRS and YFSETQ. Trimming removed 1 base at V and 8 bases at J, with 9 bases between. This CDR3 region has 12 residues. The CDR3 bases are TGCGCCAGCAGCTTGAACAGGGACGGCTACACCTTC. This sequence encodes CASSLNRDGYTF.